This T cell receptor beta chain is from a study of early T cells in non-severe SARS-CoV-2 infection. Unique molecular identifiers were attached to individual cDNA molecules. TCRdb fed the 5' RACE reads into MiXCR, producing one record per CDR3 protein. This table holds around 23,000 distinct CDR3 sequences, 5.3% found once. The sample holds many counts of this clonotype. The sequenced sample was whole blood. This receptor was obtained from an adult who was a healthcare worker with PCR-confirmed SARS-CoV-2 infection or an uninfected control (not recorded which).

The DNA for the CDR3 is TGCAGTGCTAGAAGGGGAGGACCCTCTGGGGCCAACGTCCTGACTTTC. Encoded protein: CSARRGGPSGANVLTF. The chain links TRBV20-1 to TRBJ2-6, with D possibly TRBD2 on 6 matching bases. The germline V and J ends were trimmed by 2 bases and 0 bases, with 11 bases remaining between them. CDR1 and CDR2 (germline): DFQATT, SNEGSKA (reference sequence). The CDR3 contains 16 residues.